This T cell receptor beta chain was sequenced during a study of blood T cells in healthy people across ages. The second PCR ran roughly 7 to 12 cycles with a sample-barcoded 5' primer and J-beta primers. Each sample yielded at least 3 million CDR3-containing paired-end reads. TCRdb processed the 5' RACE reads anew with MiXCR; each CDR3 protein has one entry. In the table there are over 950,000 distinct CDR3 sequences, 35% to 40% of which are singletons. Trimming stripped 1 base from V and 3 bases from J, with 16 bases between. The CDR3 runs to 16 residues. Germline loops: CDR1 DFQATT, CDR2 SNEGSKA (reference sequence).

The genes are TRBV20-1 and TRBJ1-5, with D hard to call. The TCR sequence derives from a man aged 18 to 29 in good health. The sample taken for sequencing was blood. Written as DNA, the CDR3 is TGCAGTGCTAGAGGGCCAAAATTAGTAGACAATCAGCCCCAGCATTTT. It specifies CSARGPKLVDNQPQHF.